The source of this T cell receptor (beta chain) is a study of T cells in localized non-small cell lung cancer. Overall study findings and caveats: Among the tissues sampled, uninvolved adjacent lung had the highest T cell clonality, above tumor. Prolonged overall survival went with higher T cell density in the blood. Paired adjacent lung recovered a median roughly 56 of the top 100 tumor clones. Without multi-region sequencing, intratumor heterogeneity could not be excluded.

The method was immunoSEQ multiplex PCR; TCRdb's version includes in-frame clones alone and lacks a portion of them. The table includes roughly 70,000 clones, 86% detected once. This clone was counted once. Its antigen is not known. The germline V gene encodes CDR1 ENHRY and CDR2 SYGVKD. V lost 7 bases, J lost 6 bases, and 6 bases stayed unmatched. The CDR3 loop spans 14 amino acids. This specimen was peripheral blood, taken before any cancer treatment. This receptor was obtained from a male donor at least 60 years old with stage III squamous cell lung carcinoma. The V gene is TRBV10-3, the J gene TRBJ1-6; 7 bases are a match to TRBD1. CDR3 coding DNA: TGTGCCATCAAAGAGGGGGCCGGTAATTCACCCCTCCACTTT. Protein product: CAIKEGAGNSPLHF.